Listed below are T cell receptor beta chains from one sample, sequenced in a study of neurological immune-mediated disorders. TCRdb processed the 5' RACE reads anew with MiXCR; each CDR3 protein has one entry. The sample consists of about 79,000 distinct CDR3 sequences, over 12% of them appearing once. The source material was PBMCs. Receptor source: a woman between 45 and 65 years old in good health. The conserved cysteine and the conserved F or W are not part of the CDR3 here.

j_call v_call cdr3_aa
TRBJ2-1 TRBV5-1 ASRERTSGYNEQF
TRBJ1-1 TRBV5-1 ASSQPTNTEAF
TRBJ2-5 TRBV20-1 SARIPGLKETQY
TRBJ2-7 TRBV27 ARRQGHSYEQY
TRBJ1-2 TRBV5-1 ASSLVGQGADYGYT
TRBJ1-1 TRBV28 ASSSGQASVFLQAF
TRBJ2-7 TRBV7-9 ASSLGGGPPGSEQY
TRBJ2-7 TRBV7-2 ASSLDRDRRQY
TRBJ2-7 TRBV7-2 ASTAGGSYEQY
TRBJ1-1 TRBV12-3/TRBV12-4 ASSFGAGNTEAF
TRBJ2-5 TRBV5-1 ASSQLADSVETQY
TRBJ2-5 TRBV5-5 ASSWRGQGSYQETQY
TRBJ2-3 TRBV10-3 AISEVSADTQY
TRBJ2-2 TRBV6-5 ASSYSFQTGELF
TRBJ2-3 TRBV11-2 ASRPGQGSTDTQY
TRBJ2-5 TRBV27 ASRTQRGQLQETQY
TRBJ1-5 TRBV7-9 ASSQGGGGQPQH
TRBJ2-1 TRBV28 ASRSGGAYNEQF
TRBJ2-3 TRBV7-2 ASSDIAGTGPTTSTDTQY
TRBJ2-7 TRBV28 ASSSLTSGRLYEQY
TRBJ2-5 TRBV5-1 ASSLRGLETQY
TRBJ1-1 TRBV5-1 ASSLGVEAF
TRBJ2-3 TRBV5-1 ASSRELARDTQY
TRBJ2-7 TRBV6-1 ASTTRTGGRHEQY
TRBJ2-2 TRBV28 ASNRLPWGGTNDGGELF
TRBJ1-3 TRBV5-1 ASSLGRNPLTGNTIY
TRBJ2-1 TRBV12-3/TRBV12-4 ASKPGLAGGEQF
TRBJ2-3 TRBV5-1 ASSLDPGGPTDTQY
TRBJ2-5 TRBV12-3/TRBV12-4 ASGGQAETQY
TRBJ2-2 TRBV20-1 SASSSGGAGTGELF
TRBJ1-1 TRBV7-2 ASSLGVAVPKAF
TRBJ2-3 TRBV7-2 ASTREIEDTQY
TRBJ2-3 TRBV6-5 ASSYQASTTDTQY
TRBJ2-3 TRBV7-2 ASSPMGADTQY
TRBJ1-1 TRBV5-1 ASSLQGHTEAF
TRBJ2-3 TRBV3-1 ASSQSDRQY
TRBJ2-4 TRBV5-1 ASSLTGAQNIQY
TRBJ2-6 TRBV9 ASSLAGQSSGANVLT
TRBJ1-1 TRBV5-1 ASSITGSTEAF
TRBJ2-1 TRBV6-5 ASSYSNFGQF
TRBJ2-5 TRBV5-1 ASSGQSPKETQY
TRBJ2-2 TRBV5-1 ASSSGTGAVAGELF
TRBJ2-1 TRBV5-1 ASSSGEGASYNEQF
TRBJ1-6 TRBV25-1 ASSQGGVASPLH
TRBJ1-5 TRBV28 ASSLASGRNQPQH
TRBJ1-2 TRBV20-1 SARDRVTNYGYT
TRBJ1-2 TRBV5-1 ASSLVVGNYGYT
TRBJ1-5 TRBV20-1 SAIGGGESWNQPQH
TRBJ1-3 TRBV18 ASSAQVAIISGNTIY
TRBJ2-2 TRBV15 ATSRVTPGELF
TRBJ1-5 TRBV3-1 ASSLGVKPQH
TRBJ2-3 TRBV5-6 ASSLVADTQY
TRBJ2-1 TRBV7-9 ASSFEIQRGAGNEQF
TRBJ2-7 TRBV15 ATTPGHRGVYEQY
TRBJ2-7 TRBV5-1 ASSMSSGAISYEQY
TRBJ2-3 TRBV11-2 ASRSIKRTSGSMNTQY
TRBJ1-3 TRBV18 ASSPVTNSGNTIY
TRBJ1-2 TRBV7-9 ASSIDSPYYGYT